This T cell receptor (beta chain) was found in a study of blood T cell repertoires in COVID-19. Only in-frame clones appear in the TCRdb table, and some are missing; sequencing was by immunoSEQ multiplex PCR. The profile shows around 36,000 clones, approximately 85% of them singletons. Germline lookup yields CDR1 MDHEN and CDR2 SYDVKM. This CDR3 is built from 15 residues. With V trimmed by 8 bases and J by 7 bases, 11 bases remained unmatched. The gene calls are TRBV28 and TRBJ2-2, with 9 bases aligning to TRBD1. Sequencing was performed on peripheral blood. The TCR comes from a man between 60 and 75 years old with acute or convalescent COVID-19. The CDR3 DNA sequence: TGTGCCAGCGTTAAAGGTGGACAGGGGTACGGGGAGCTGTTTTTT. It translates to CASVKGGQGYGELFF.